This passage covers 8 T cell receptor beta chains from one sample sequenced in a study of T cell responses to AZD1222 COVID-19 vaccine. Profiled with immunoSEQ multiplex PCR; TCRdb holds only in-frame clones, not every one. The table lists around 140,000 clones, roughly 89% of them singletons, with roughly 5.1% in the top ten. The input for sequencing was peripheral blood, taken on day 0 of AZD1222 vaccination. These receptors were taken from an adult in good health.

The CDR3 is CAISEGQGTQIGKLFF. The CDR3 nucleotides read TGTGCCATCAGTGAGGGACAGGGTACCCAAATTGGAAAACTGTTTTTT. This chain connects TRBV10-3 to TRBJ1-4; 8 nucleotides match TRBD1. The V segment lost 2 bases and the J segment 10 bases; nucleotides outside the gene matches: 12. From germline, CDR1 is ENHRY and CDR2 SYGVKD. This CDR3 has 16 amino acids.

The table lists this clone with a count of one. The CDR3 DNA is TGTGCCAGCAGTCGGCAGGGAAGGGACTACGAGCAGTACTTC. Translating it yields CASSRQGRDYEQYF. The V gene is TRBV6-5, the J gene TRBJ2-7; a weak D match, TRBD1 (5 bases). From germline, CDR1 is MNHEY and CDR2 SVGAGI. CDR3 length: 14 amino acids. V was pared by 5 bases and J by 3 bases, with 14 bases between.

The J gene is TRBJ1-5, the V gene TRBV2; the D is unclear. This CDR3 comprises 13 residues. Trimming left V 7 bases short and J 2 bases short, with 9 bases between. CDR1 is SNHLY and CDR2 is FYNNEI in the germline V gene. This CDR3 is CASNFRGNQPQHF. The DNA for the CDR3 is TGTGCCAGCAACTTTAGGGGCAATCAGCCCCAGCATTTT.

As to this clone: Other DNA sequences in the sample encode the same CDR3. The chain has TRBV7-8 and TRBJ1-2; D remains ambiguous. Germline V gene lookup returns CDR1 SGHVS and CDR2 FQNEAQ. V was pared by 1 base and J by 4 bases, with 10 bases between. The CDR3 spans 14 residues. The CDR3 protein is CASSLGLRIYGYTF. CDR3 bases: TGTGCCAGCAGCTTAGGTCTAAGAATCTATGGCTACACCTTC.

This clone was seen just once. The V call is TRBV7-9, the J call TRBJ2-2; D uncertain. CDR1 and CDR2 from the germline V gene are SEHNR and FQNEAQ (reference sequence). The length of the CDR3 is 12 residues. The V end was cut by 5 bases, the J end by 1 base, with 2 bases between. The CDR3 bases are TGTGCCAGCAGCAAGAACACCGGGGAGCTGTTTTTT. Translating gives CASSKNTGELFF.

In this sample, this clone turned up once. V usage is TRBV6-5 and J usage is TRBJ1-1, with no clear D. Germline-derived CDR1 and CDR2 are MNHEY and SVGAGI. CDR3 size: 14 residues. The V end was cut by 7 bases, the J end by 0 bases, with 12 bases between. CDR3 residues: CASTSGIMNTEAFF. The CDR3 nucleotides read TGTGCCAGCACGAGTGGGATCATGAACACTGAAGCTTTCTTT.

The genes are TRBV6-1 and TRBJ1-5; D remains ambiguous. The germline gives CDR1 MNHNS, CDR2 SASEGT. V was clipped by 3 bases and J by 4 bases, with 7 bases between them. CDR3 size: 13 residues. Here the CDR3 reads CASSEKVNQPQHF. For the CDR3, the DNA is TGTGCCAGCAGTGAGAAGGTGAATCAGCCCCAGCATTTT.

The V and J genes are TRBV11-2 and TRBJ2-1; tentatively, D is TRBD2 (6 bases). V dropped 5 bases and J dropped 8 bases, with 22 bases sitting between them. CDR3 size: 16 residues. The V gene's germline CDR1 is SGHAT and CDR2 FQNNGV. Here the CDR3 reads CASSTHGGTGGDEQFF. CDR3 coding DNA: TGTGCCAGCAGCACACATGGGGGGACCGGGGGAGATGAGCAGTTCTTC.